This TCR beta chain stems from a study of blood T cell repertoires in COVID-19. The wider study: The samples span acute and convalescent COVID-19 from the United States, Italy and Spain. Sample material is recorded as cDNA or gDNA derived from T cells, B-cell-depleted T cells, or PBMCs.

The CDR3 covers 16 residues. The V gene's germline CDR1 is LGHNA and CDR2 YSLEER. V was pared by 0 bases and J by 7 bases, with 15 bases between. In the original analysis: Amplification from reference gene primers served as the basis for estimated nucleated cell counts. Sequencing used immunoSEQ multiplex PCR; TCRdb keeps in-frame clones, though not all of them. V and J calls and clone size are copied from that table; D and trimming were computed from the DNA. The top ten hold around 4.1% of the sample, which has approximately 92,000 clones, about 80% seen once. The receptor was derived from a man aged 60-69 years with acute or convalescent COVID-19. The chain uses TRBV4-3 and TRBJ1-4; D is uncertain. The sample comprised peripheral blood. CDR3: CASSQDGSRKGEKLFF. For the CDR3, the DNA is TGCGCCAGCAGCCAAGATGGGTCGAGGAAAGGTGAAAAACTGTTTTTT.